The T cell receptor (beta chain) described here comes from a study of OX40 agonist ivuxolimab in advanced cancers. Study in general: Every patient in dose escalation had hepatocellular carcinoma, melanoma, renal cell or head and neck cancer. Averaging roughly 60 years in age, with a range of roughly 23 to 80, the cohort was 82.7% male.

This clone has just a few counts. V was pared by 1 base and J by 7 bases, with 3 bases of the junction left unmatched. The CDR3 is 13 amino acids. Germline V gene lookup returns CDR1 MNHEY and CDR2 SMNVEV (reference sequence). Generated by immunoSEQ multiplex PCR, the TCRdb table keeps only in-frame clones and is missing some. The table includes about 25,000 clones, approximately 82% detected once. The receptor was isolated from an adult with an advanced solid tumor such as melanoma, head and neck, liver or kidney cancer. The sample consisted of CD4+ or CD8+ T cells sorted from blood, taken in a trial of the OX40 agonist ivuxolimab. This chain joins TRBV27 and TRBJ2-5; TRBD1 matches 7 bases. The CDR3 spells CASSLLGGSTQYF. CDR3 bases: TGTGCCAGCAGTTTATTAGGGGGCTCGACCCAGTACTTC.